Shown below are 30 T cell receptor beta chains from a single sample sequenced in a study of blood T cell repertoires in COVID-19. Assay: immunoSEQ multiplex PCR; the TCRdb copy retains only in-frame clones and omits some. The data contain around 300,000 clones, over 70% of them singletons. Specimen: PBMCs or T cells enriched from blood (not recorded which). The receptors come from a man aged 30-40 years who had recovered from COVID-19.

V gene TRBV7-9 combines with J gene TRBJ2-3; 11 nucleotides align to TRBD2. The CDR3 is 15 amino acids. The germline V gene has CDR1 SEHNR and CDR2 FQNEAQ (reference sequence). Trimming cost V 6 bases and J 5 bases; bases outside gene matches: 7. For the CDR3, the DNA is TGTGCCAGCAGTCACGTGACTAGCGGGGTAGATACGCAGTATTTT. Translation: CASSHVTSGVDTQYF.

The CDR3: CASNPGGAYISGANVLTF. In DNA, the CDR3 is TGTGCCAGTAATCCAGGGGGCGCGTATATATCCGGGGCCAACGTCCTGACTTTC. This sequence joins TRBV19 and TRBJ2-6; the match to TRBD1 covers 8 bases. The CDR3 is made up of 18 amino acids. CDR1 is LNHDA, CDR2 SQIVND, per germline (reference sequence). The trim removed 7 bases at V and 4 bases at J, leaving 15 bases unmatched.

This clone was picked up one time. This chain uses TRBV7-6 with TRBJ2-2; TRBD2 matches 7 bases. The CDR3 is 20 amino acids. Germline CDR1 and CDR2: SGHVS and FNYEAQ. After removal of 3 bases from V and 3 bases from J, the junction contained 19 bases not matched to a gene. DNA for the CDR3: TGTGCCAGCAGCTTGGTCGGGGGGACGCCCCCAGGTCTACACACCGGGGAGCTGTTTTTT. This translates into CASSLVGGTPPGLHTGELFF.

The V and J genes are TRBV7-9 and TRBJ2-7, with D unclear. Germline-derived CDR1 and CDR2 are SEHNR and FQNEAQ (reference sequence). The V gene lost 5 bases and the J gene lost 0 bases, with 11 bases spanning the gap. This CDR3 is 14 amino acids long. CDR3 region: CASSPVESSYEQYF. For the CDR3, the DNA is TGTGCCAGCAGCCCCGTGGAGAGCTCCTACGAGCAGTACTTC.

The chain uses TRBV18 and TRBJ2-7; 7 bases line up with TRBD2. The junction had 10 bases not matched to a gene; V was cut back by 6 bases and J by 2 bases. The CDR3 loop spans 15 amino acids. The germline gives CDR1 KGHSH, CDR2 LQKENI. In DNA form, the CDR3 reads TGTGCCAGCTCCCCGGGAGGCTTGGGGGCCTACGAGCAGTACTTC. Its translation: CASSPGGLGAYEQYF.

This clone was picked up a small number of times. The chain combines TRBV3-1 (or the pseudogene TRBV3-2) with TRBJ2-1; D might be TRBD2 (7 bases). The CDR3 consists of 17 residues. Germline V gene lookup returns CDR1 LGHDT and CDR2 YNNKEL (reference sequence). V lost 4 bases and J lost 0, with 16 bases in between. This CDR3 reads CASSRDRGASSYNEQFF. The CDR3 coding sequence is TGTGCCAGCAGCCGAGACCGGGGGGCCAGCTCCTACAATGAGCAGTTCTTC.

J is TRBJ2-3 and V is TRBV19, with 15 bases lining up with TRBD2. After removal of 5 bases from V and 4 bases from J, the junction contained 4 bases not matched to a gene. The CDR3 runs 16 residues. Germline assignment: CDR1 LNHDA and CDR2 SQIVND (reference sequence). Here the CDR3 reads CASSPRTSGGADTQYF. The CDR3 DNA sequence: TGTGCCAGTAGTCCCCGGACTAGCGGGGGGGCAGATACGCAGTATTTT.

The chain is built from TRBV4-1 and TRBJ2-2, with D tentatively TRBD2 (7 bases). This CDR3 contains 17 residues. Germline lookup yields CDR1 MGHRA and CDR2 YSYEKL. With 0 bases removed from V and 4 bases from J, the gap between germline ends came to 15 bases. The CDR3 DNA follows: TGCGCCAGCAGCCAAGATCATTGGGGGGGCCGCACCGGGGAGCTGTTTTTT. It encodes CASSQDHWGGRTGELFF.

Details on this clone: The junction shows a germline mismatch at one end, possibly a read error. V usage is TRBV6-5 and J usage is TRBJ1-2; the D is unclear. This CDR3 has 14 amino acids. Germline-derived CDR1 and CDR2 are MNHEY and SVGAGI. The CDR3 spells CASSPSSGRKSSFF. The CDR3 DNA sequence: TGTGCCAGCAGCCCATCCTCGGGGAGGAAAAGCTCCTTCTTC.

This chain joins TRBV6-5 and TRBJ1-5; D gene unclear. Germline values: CDR1 MNHEY, CDR2 SVGAGI. V shed 6 bases and J shed 6 bases, with 15 bases lying between them. The CDR3 runs to 14 residues. The CDR3 DNA follows: TGTGCCAGCAGCCCCCGCCTAAACGGTCAGCCCCAGCATTTT. It specifies CASSPRLNGQPQHF.

This rearrangement joins TRBV19 to TRBJ2-3; D possibly corresponds to TRBD2 (5 bases). Germline V gene lookup returns CDR1 LNHDA and CDR2 SQIVND (reference sequence). The CDR3 spans 17 residues. Trimming shortened V by 3 bases and J by 0 bases, and 16 bases separated the two germline ends. CDR3 residues: CASSIGRGPPSTDTQYF. The CDR3 region has the DNA TGTGCCAGTAGTATCGGCCGGGGTCCCCCTAGCACAGATACGCAGTATTTT.

The gene calls are TRBV7-9 and TRBJ2-5, with 7 bases identical to TRBD1. This CDR3 is 16 amino acids long. V lost 3 bases, J lost 1 base, and 8 bases stayed unmatched. CDR1 and CDR2 (germline): SEHNR, FQNEAQ (reference sequence). Here the CDR3 DNA reads TGTGCCAGCAGCTTGGGACAGCCTTCTAGCCAAGAGACCCAGTACTTC. Translating gives CASSLGQPSSQETQYF.

This chain uses TRBV6-1 with TRBJ1-2; TRBD1 might be the D (6 bases). This CDR3 comprises 17 residues. Germline assignment: CDR1 MNHNS and CDR2 SASEGT. V dropped 4 bases and J dropped 1 base, with 19 bases sitting between them. In DNA form, the CDR3 reads TGTGCCAGCAGTGGTCCAGGGACAAGCTCAATTAACTATGGCTACACCTTC. This translates into CASSGPGTSSINYGYTF.

The V and J genes are TRBV4-1 and TRBJ1-2; D unclear. CDR1 and CDR2 (germline): MGHRA, YSYEKL. Trimming stripped 0 bases from V and 7 bases from J, with 6 bases between. The CDR3 spans 12 residues. DNA for the CDR3: TGCGCCAGCAGCCAAGATCGAGTTGGCTACACCTTC. It yields the protein CASSQDRVGYTF.

This clone turned up a few times. This chain links TRBV5-4 with TRBJ2-2, with D possibly being TRBD1 (5 bases). The V and J ends lost 2 bases and 6 bases respectively, with 8 bases between them. This CDR3 is 13 amino acids long. CDR1 and CDR2 from the germline V gene are SGHNT and YYREEE (reference sequence). In nucleotides, the CDR3 is TGTGCCAGCAGCTTAGACAGCCCCGGGGAGCTGTTTTTT. Translated: CASSLDSPGELFF.

The chain combines TRBV2 with TRBJ2-5; weak D call: TRBD2 (5 bases). The CDR3 consists of 14 residues. V was shortened by 6 bases and J by 1 base, with 12 bases between the two germline ends. Germline CDR1 reads SNHLY; CDR2 reads FYNNEI. This chain's CDR3 is CASSPSGSQETQYF. CDR3 sequence (DNA): TGTGCCAGCAGCCCCAGTGGGAGCCAAGAGACCCAGTACTTC.

V and J are TRBV6-5 and TRBJ2-5, with a possible D match to TRBD1 (6 bases). The CDR3 is 14 amino acids. From germline, CDR1 is MNHEY and CDR2 SVGAGI. V lost 6 bases and J lost 5, with 16 bases in between. This CDR3 is CASSFGTPRETQYF. CDR3 nucleotides: TGTGCCAGCAGCTTCGGGACACCGAGGGAGACCCAGTACTTC.

The genes are TRBV3-1 (or the pseudogene TRBV3-2) and TRBJ1-3; 10 nucleotides agree with TRBD1. The CDR3 is 16 amino acids. The V segment lost 3 bases and the J segment 4 bases; nucleotides outside the gene matches: 6. Germline V gene data show CDR1 as LGHDT and CDR2 as YNNKEL (reference sequence). The CDR3 spells CASSHGQGVRGNTIYF. The CDR3 nucleotides read TGTGCCAGCAGCCATGGACAGGGGGTTCGGGGAAACACCATATATTTT.

The chain carries TRBV2 and TRBJ2-7; maybe TRBD1 (5 bases). Trimming removed 7 bases from V and 1 base from J, with 11 bases in between. The V gene's germline CDR1 is SNHLY and CDR2 FYNNEI. The CDR3 has 13 amino acids. CDR3 sequence reads: CASNPDRSYEQYF. DNA for the CDR3: TGTGCCAGCAATCCCGACAGATCCTACGAGCAGTACTTC.

This chain connects TRBV12-3 or TRBV12-4 to TRBJ1-6, with unresolved D. There are 11 residues in the CDR3. V was cut by 4 bases and J by 9 bases, with 4 bases left in between. The CDR3, as DNA: TGTGCCAGCAGTTCGGGTTCACCCCTCCACTTT. As protein: CASSSGSPLHF.

This chain links TRBV7-2 with TRBJ2-2, with 11 bases lining up with TRBD2. The CDR3 covers 17 residues. Germline V gives CDR1 SGHTA, CDR2 FQGNSA. The V segment lost 1 base and the J segment 3 bases; nucleotides outside the gene matches: 4. CDR3 sequence: CASSLVLAGGYTGELFF. As DNA, the CDR3 is TGTGCCAGCAGCTTAGTTCTAGCGGGGGGCTACACCGGGGAGCTGTTTTTT.

This sequence joins TRBV6-5 and TRBJ2-1; D is perhaps TRBD1 (5 bases). Germline CDR1 reads MNHEY; CDR2 reads SVGAGI. CDR3 length equals 12 residues. V gave up 0 bases and J gave up 8 bases, with 5 bases separating them. The CDR3 here is CASSYSGDEQFF. DNA for the CDR3: TGTGCCAGCAGTTACTCAGGGGATGAGCAGTTCTTC.

The J gene is TRBJ1-5, the V gene TRBV4-1, with D unresolved. The length of the CDR3 is 15 residues. V gave up 5 bases and J gave up 0 bases, with 11 bases separating them. Germline lookup yields CDR1 MGHRA and CDR2 YSYEKL. CDR3 sequence reads: CASSAPLYSNQPQHF. The CDR3 DNA reads as TGCGCCAGCAGCGCGCCTCTATATAGCAATCAGCCCCAGCATTTT.

The genes are TRBV19 and TRBJ1-2; weak D call: TRBD1 (6 bases). CDR1 is LNHDA, CDR2 SQIVND, per germline (reference sequence). There are 16 residues in the CDR3. The V and J ends lost 5 bases and 4 bases respectively, with 20 bases between them. The CDR3 loop reads CASSPAWGGRSYGYTF. In DNA form, the CDR3 reads TGTGCCAGTAGTCCCGCGTGGGGGGGGCGCAGCTATGGCTACACCTTC.

The V and J genes are TRBV19 and TRBJ1-2; 9 bases are a match to TRBD1. CDR1 LNHDA and CDR2 SQIVND come from the germline V gene (reference sequence). V trimming: 5 bases; J trimming: 8 bases; junction bases outside the gene matches: 6. This CDR3 contains 13 residues. The DNA of the CDR3 is TGTGCCAGTAGTCCCCGGGACAGGGAAGGCTACACCTTC. Translating it yields CASSPRDREGYTF.

The chain combines TRBV7-8 with TRBJ2-5, with TRBD2 identical over 8 bases. This CDR3 spans 16 amino acids. Trimming cost V 5 bases and J 2 bases; bases outside gene matches: 10. Germline CDR1 SGHVS, CDR2 FQNEAQ. CDR3 nucleotide sequence: TGTGCCAGCAGCCATTTAGCGGGGCGTTCACAAGAGACCCAGTACTTC. Its translation: CASSHLAGRSQETQYF.

J is TRBJ1-1 and V is TRBV15, with 9 positions matching TRBD1. The CDR3 loop spans 16 amino acids. CDR1 is LNHNV and CDR2 is YYDKDF in the germline V gene (reference sequence). V shed 0 bases, J shed 4 bases, and the junction held 6 bases outside the gene matches. Written as DNA, the CDR3 is TGTGCCACCAGCAGAGATTCGTGGACAGGGGTCACTGAAGCTTTCTTT. Protein sequence: CATSRDSWTGVTEAFF.

In this sample, this clone turned up a few times. V usage is TRBV7-8 and J usage is TRBJ1-5; D remains ambiguous. The V end lost 1 base, the J end lost 6 bases, and 16 bases lay between the germline ends. The germline V gene has CDR1 SGHVS and CDR2 FQNEAQ. The CDR3 spans 16 residues. CDR3 sequence (DNA): TGTGCCAGCAGCTTAGAGACATTATCAGCGGGTCAGCCCCAGCATTTT. This translates into CASSLETLSAGQPQHF. Full variable domain (rest looked up from reference TRBV7-8 and TRBJ1-5): GAGVSQSPRYKVAKRGQDVALRCDPISGHVSLFWYQQALGQGPEFLTYFQNEAQLDKSGLPSDRFFAERPEGSVSTLKIQRTQQEDSAVYLCASSLETLSAGQPQHFGDGTRLSIL.

The genes are TRBV24-1 and TRBJ1-5; the match to TRBD1 covers 7 bases. CDR3 size: 15 residues. CDR1 is KGHDR and CDR2 is SFDVKD in the germline V gene. Trimming at V came to 1 base and at J to 1 base, leaving 0 bases not matched to a gene. For the CDR3, the DNA is TGTGCCACCAGTGATTTAGGGGGCAGCAATCAGCCCCAGCATTTT. Translation: CATSDLGGSNQPQHF.

This chain joins TRBV7-3 and TRBJ2-5, with TRBD2 identical over 8 bases. This CDR3 has 15 amino acids. After removal of 5 bases from V and 9 bases from J, the junction contained 14 bases not matched to a gene. CDR1 is SGHTA and CDR2 is FQGTGA in the germline V gene. The CDR3 spells CASSPSGGRSEAQYF. The CDR3 DNA reads TGTGCCAGCAGCCCAAGCGGGGGCAGATCCGAGGCCCAGTACTTC.